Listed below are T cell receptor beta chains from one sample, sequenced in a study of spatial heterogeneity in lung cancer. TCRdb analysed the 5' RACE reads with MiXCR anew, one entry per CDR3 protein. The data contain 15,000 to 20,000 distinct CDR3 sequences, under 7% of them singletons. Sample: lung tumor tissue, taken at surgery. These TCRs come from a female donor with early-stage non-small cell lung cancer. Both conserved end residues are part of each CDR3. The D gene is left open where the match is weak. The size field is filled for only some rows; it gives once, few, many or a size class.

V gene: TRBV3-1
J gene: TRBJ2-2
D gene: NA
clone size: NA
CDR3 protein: CASLKSGVANTGELFF
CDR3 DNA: TGTGCCAGCCTAAAGTCGGGGGTAGCGAACACCGGGGAGCTGTTTTTT

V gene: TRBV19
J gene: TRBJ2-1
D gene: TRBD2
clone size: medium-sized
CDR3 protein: CASSIGRAGGEQFF
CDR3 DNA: TGTGCCAGTAGTATCGGCCGGGCGGGAGGGGAGCAGTTCTTC

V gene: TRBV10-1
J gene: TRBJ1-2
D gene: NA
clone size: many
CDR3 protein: CASSVYRDAGYTF
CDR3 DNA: TGCGCCAGCAGTGTATACAGGGATGCTGGCTACACCTTC

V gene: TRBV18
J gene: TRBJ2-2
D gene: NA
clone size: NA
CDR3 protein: CASSPAGIGELFF
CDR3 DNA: TGTGCCAGCTCACCAGCGGGGATCGGGGAGCTGTTTTTT

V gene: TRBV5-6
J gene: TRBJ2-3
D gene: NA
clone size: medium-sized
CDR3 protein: CASSHGHGRGYTDTQYF
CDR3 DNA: TGTGCCAGCAGCCACGGGCATGGGCGGGGCTACACAGATACGCAGTATTTT

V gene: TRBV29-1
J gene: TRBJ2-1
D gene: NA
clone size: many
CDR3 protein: CSVGVRGIHNEQFF
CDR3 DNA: TGCAGCGTTGGTGTGAGGGGTATACACAATGAGCAGTTCTTC

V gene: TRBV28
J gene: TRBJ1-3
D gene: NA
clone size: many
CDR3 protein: CASSLPGSGNTIYF
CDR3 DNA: TGTGCCAGCAGTTTACCGGGATCTGGAAACACCATATATTTT

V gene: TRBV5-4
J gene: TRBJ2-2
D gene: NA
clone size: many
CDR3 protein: CASSDRPSLRTGELFF
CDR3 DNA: TGTGCCAGCAGCGACCGACCCTCTCTTCGCACCGGGGAGCTGTTTTTT

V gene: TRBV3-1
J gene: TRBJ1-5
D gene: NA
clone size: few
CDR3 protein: CASSQDGRAQPQHF
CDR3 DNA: TGTGCCAGCAGCCAAGATGGGAGGGCACAGCCCCAGCATTTT

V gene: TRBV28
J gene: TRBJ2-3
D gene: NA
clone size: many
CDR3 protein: CASSFSDSDTQYF
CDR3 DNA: TGTGCCAGCAGTTTTTCCGACTCAGATACGCAGTATTTT

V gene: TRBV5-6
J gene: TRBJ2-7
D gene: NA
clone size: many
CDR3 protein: CASSLVSYEQYF
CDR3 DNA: TGTGCCAGCAGCCTGGTATCGTACGAGCAGTACTTC

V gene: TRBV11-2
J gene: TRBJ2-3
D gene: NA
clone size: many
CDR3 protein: CASSLNAADTQYF
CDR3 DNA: TGTGCCAGCAGCCTCAATGCTGCAGATACGCAGTATTTT

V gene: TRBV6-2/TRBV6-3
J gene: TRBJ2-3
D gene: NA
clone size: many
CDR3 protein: CATLSSVASVSDTQYF
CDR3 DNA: TGTGCGACCCTTTCCTCGGTGGCTAGCGTTTCAGATACGCAGTATTTT

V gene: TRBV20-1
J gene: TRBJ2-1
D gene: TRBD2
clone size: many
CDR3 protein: CSAIAGGFYNEQFF
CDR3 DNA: TGCAGTGCTATAGCGGGAGGATTTTACAATGAGCAGTTCTTC

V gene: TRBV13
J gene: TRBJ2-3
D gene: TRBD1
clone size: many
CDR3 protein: CASSLGGRGSLDTQYF
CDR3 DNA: TGTGCCAGCAGCTTAGGCGGCAGGGGGAGTCTGGATACGCAGTATTTT

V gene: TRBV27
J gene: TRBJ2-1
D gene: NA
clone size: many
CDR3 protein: CASRPRQDTYNEQFF
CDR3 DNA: TGTGCCAGCAGACCCCGACAGGATACCTACAATGAGCAGTTCTTC

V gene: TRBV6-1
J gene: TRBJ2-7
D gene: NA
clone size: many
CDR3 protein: CASSVFPTYEQYF
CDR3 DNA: TGTGCCAGCAGTGTTTTTCCAACCTACGAGCAGTACTTC

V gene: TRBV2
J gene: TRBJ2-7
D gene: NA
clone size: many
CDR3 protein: CASSVLAYEQYF
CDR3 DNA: TGTGCCAGCAGTGTACTTGCCTACGAGCAGTACTTC

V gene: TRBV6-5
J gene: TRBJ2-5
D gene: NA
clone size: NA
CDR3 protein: CASSYFDDGGTQYF
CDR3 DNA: TGTGCCAGCAGTTACTTCGACGACGGTGGGACCCAGTACTTC

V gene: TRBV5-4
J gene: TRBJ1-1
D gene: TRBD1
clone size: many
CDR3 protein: CATSDRASGTEAFF
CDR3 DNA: TGTGCCACCTCAGACAGGGCTTCGGGAACTGAAGCTTTCTTT

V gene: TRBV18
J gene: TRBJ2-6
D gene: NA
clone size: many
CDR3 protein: CASSIRAEGANVLTF
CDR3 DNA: TGTGCCAGCTCAATACGGGCAGAAGGGGCCAACGTCCTGACTTTC

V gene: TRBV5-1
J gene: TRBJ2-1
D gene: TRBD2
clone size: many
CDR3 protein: CASSVSGTSSNEQFF
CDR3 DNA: TGCGCCAGCAGCGTGTCCGGGACTAGCAGCAATGAGCAGTTCTTC

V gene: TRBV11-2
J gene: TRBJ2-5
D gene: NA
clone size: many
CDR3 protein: CASSPRPGRQETQYF
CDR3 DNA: TGTGCCAGCAGCCCCCGTCCGGGACGGCAAGAGACCCAGTACTTC

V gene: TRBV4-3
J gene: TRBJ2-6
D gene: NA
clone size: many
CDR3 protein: CASSPVAGTASGANVLTF
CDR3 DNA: TGCGCCAGCAGTCCCGTCGCAGGGACGGCCTCTGGGGCCAACGTCCTGACTTTC

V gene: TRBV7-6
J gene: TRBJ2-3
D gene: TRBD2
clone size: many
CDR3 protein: CASSSRMGGRTDTQYF
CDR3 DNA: TGTGCCAGCAGCTCAAGGATGGGCGGGAGGACAGATACGCAGTATTTT

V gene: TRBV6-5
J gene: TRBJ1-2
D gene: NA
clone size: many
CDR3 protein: CASSGERRGNYGYTF
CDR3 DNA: TGTGCCAGCAGCGGGGAACGAAGAGGGAACTATGGCTACACCTTC

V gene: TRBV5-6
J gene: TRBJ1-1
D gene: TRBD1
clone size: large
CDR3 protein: CASSLLQGATEAFF
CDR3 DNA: TGTGCCAGCAGCTTGCTCCAGGGGGCCACTGAAGCTTTCTTT

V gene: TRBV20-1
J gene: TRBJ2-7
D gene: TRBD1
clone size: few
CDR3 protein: CSARASQGDYEQYF
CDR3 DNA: TGCAGTGCTAGAGCCAGTCAGGGGGACTACGAGCAGTACTTC

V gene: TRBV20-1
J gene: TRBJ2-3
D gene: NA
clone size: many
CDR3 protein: CSARDRGSSTDTQYF
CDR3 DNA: TGCAGTGCTAGAGACCGGGGGTCTAGCACAGATACGCAGTATTTT

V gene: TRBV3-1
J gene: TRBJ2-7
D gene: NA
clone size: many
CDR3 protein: CASRPYYGTPEAEQYF
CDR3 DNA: TGTGCCAGCAGACCCTATTACGGGACCCCCGAGGCCGAGCAGTACTTC

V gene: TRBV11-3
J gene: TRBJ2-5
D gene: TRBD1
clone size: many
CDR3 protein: CASSLDTGTDETQYF
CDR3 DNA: TGTGCCAGCAGCTTAGACACGGGGACAGATGAGACCCAGTACTTC

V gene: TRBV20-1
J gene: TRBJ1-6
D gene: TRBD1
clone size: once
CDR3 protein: CSANPGQGGNSPLHF
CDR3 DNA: TGCAGTGCTAACCCGGGACAGGGTGGTAATTCACCCCTCCACTTT

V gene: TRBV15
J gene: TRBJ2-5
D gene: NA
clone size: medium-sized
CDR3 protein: CATSLRHGETQYF
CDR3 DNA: TGTGCCACCAGCTTGCGACACGGAGAGACCCAGTACTTC

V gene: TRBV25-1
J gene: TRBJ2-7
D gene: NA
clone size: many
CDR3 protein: CASSEFYEQYF
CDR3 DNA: TGTGCCAGCAGTGAGTTTTACGAGCAGTACTTC

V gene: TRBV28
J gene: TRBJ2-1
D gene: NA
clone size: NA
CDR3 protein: CASTPTAYNEQFF
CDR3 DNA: TGTGCCAGCACCCCGACAGCATACAATGAGCAGTTCTTC

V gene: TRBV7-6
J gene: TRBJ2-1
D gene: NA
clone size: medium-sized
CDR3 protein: CASSSQTGPFGKQFF
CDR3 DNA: TGTGCCAGCAGCTCCCAGACGGGTCCTTTTGGGAAGCAGTTCTTC

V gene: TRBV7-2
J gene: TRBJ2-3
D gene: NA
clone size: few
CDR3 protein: CASSSSTDTQYF
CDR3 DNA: TGTGCCAGCAGCTCCTCGACAGATACGCAGTATTTT

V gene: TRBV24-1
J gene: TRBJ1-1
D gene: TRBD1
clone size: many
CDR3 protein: CATSDADRDTEAFF
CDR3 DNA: TGTGCCACCAGTGATGCGGACAGGGACACTGAAGCTTTCTTT

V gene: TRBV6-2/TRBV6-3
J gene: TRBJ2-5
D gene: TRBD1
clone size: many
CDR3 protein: CASSYGTGRSETQYF
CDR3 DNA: TGTGCCAGCAGTTACGGGACAGGACGTTCGGAGACCCAGTACTTC

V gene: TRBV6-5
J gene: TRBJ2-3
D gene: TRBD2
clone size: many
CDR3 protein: CASSYSMSAGSSGSDTQYF
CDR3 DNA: TGTGCCAGCAGTTACTCGATGTCGGCAGGGTCTAGCGGGTCAGATACGCAGTATTTT

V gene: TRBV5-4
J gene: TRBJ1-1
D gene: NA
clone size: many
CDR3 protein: CASSLAGGETEAFF
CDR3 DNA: TGTGCCAGCAGCTTGGCCGGTGGGGAAACTGAAGCTTTCTTT

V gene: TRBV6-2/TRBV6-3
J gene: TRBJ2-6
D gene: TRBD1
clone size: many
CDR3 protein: CASNSHIFSGTVSGANVLTF
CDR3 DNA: TGTGCCAGCAATTCACATATATTTTCCGGGACAGTCTCTGGGGCCAACGTCCTGACTTTC

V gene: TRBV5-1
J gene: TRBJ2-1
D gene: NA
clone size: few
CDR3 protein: CASSLEFGEQFF
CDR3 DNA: TGCGCCAGCAGCTTGGAGTTCGGTGAGCAGTTCTTC

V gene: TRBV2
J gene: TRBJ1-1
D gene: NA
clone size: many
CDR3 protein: CASSEAPLQRVRAFF
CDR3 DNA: TGTGCCAGCAGTGAAGCGCCACTGCAGAGGGTAAGAGCTTTCTTT

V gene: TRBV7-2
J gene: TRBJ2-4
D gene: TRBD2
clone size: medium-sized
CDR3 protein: CASSFGGGSRSGIQYF
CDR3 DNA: TGTGCCAGCAGCTTTGGAGGCGGGAGTCGTTCAGGCATTCAGTACTTC

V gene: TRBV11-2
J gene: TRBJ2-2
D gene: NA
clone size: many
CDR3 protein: CASSGRRAGTGELFF
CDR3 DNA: TGTGCCAGCAGCGGCCGCAGGGCGGGCACCGGGGAGCTGTTTTTT

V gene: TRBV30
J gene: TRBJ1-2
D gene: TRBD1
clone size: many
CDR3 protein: CAWSMGQGSVDGYTF
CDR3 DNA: TGTGCCTGGAGTATGGGACAGGGGAGTGTCGATGGCTACACCTTC

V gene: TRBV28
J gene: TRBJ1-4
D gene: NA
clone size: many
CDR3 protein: CASRDLGYPGNEKLFF
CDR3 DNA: TGTGCCAGCCGAGACCTGGGATATCCTGGTAATGAAAAACTGTTTTTT

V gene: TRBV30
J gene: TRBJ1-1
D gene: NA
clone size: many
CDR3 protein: CAWSFSRRPTEAFF
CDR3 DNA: TGTGCCTGGAGTTTCTCAAGAAGACCCACTGAAGCTTTCTTT

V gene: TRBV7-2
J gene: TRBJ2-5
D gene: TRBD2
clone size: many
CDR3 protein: CASSLLLTSEETQYF
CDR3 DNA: TGTGCCAGCAGCTTATTACTCACTAGCGAAGAGACCCAGTACTTC

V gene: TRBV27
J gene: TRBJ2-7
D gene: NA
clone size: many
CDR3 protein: CASSFSRASRYEQYF
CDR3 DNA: TGTGCCAGCAGTTTTTCGAGGGCCTCAAGATACGAGCAGTACTTC

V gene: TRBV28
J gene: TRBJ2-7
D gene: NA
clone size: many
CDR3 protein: CASSYFGKGSYEQYF
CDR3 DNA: TGTGCCAGCAGTTATTTCGGGAAGGGGTCCTACGAGCAGTACTTC

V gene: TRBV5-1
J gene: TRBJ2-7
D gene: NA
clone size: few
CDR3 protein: CASSLFPTRPYYEQYF
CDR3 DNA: TGCGCCAGCAGCTTGTTCCCGACTAGACCATACTACGAGCAGTACTTC